These T cell receptor beta chains were read from a single sample in a study of beta chain features in type 1 diabetes. Only in-frame clones appear in the TCRdb table, and some are missing; sequencing was by immunoSEQ multiplex PCR. The sample yields 350,000 to 450,000 clones, approximately 15% seen once. Sequenced material: naive CD4+ T cells from blood. These receptors were collected from a man in his thirties or forties in good health. CDR3s include the opening cysteine and the closing phenylalanine or tryptophan. The D gene is left open where the match is weak. Rows give clone size only sometimes, using once, few, many, or a class for an expanded clone.

abundance | d_gene | j_gene | v_gene | CDR3nt | CDR3aa
NA | NA | TRBJ2-5 | TRBV5-1 | TGCGCCAGCAGCTTGGCCACAGGGCGCCAAGAGACCCAGTACTTC | CASSLATGRQETQYF
NA | NA | TRBJ2-4 | TRBV9 | TGTGCCAGCAGCGTAGGCGCAGGAGAGGGCAAAAACATTCAGTACTTC | CASSVGAGEGKNIQYF
NA | NA | TRBJ2-3 | TRBV14 | TGTGCCAGCAGCCAAGGTATAGAGACAGATACGCAGTATTTT | CASSQGIETDTQYF
NA | NA | TRBJ2-7 | TRBV7-9 | TGTGCCAGCAGCCCAGGACAGCCCTACGAGCAGTACTTC | CASSPGQPYEQYF
few | NA | TRBJ2-1 | TRBV18 | TGTGCCAGCTCACCACCTTCCTACGGTCATGAGCAGTTCTTC | CASSPPSYGHEQFF
few | NA | TRBJ1-2 | TRBV29-1 | TGCAGCGTCCGGTCGGCAGGGGATGGCTACACCTTC | CSVRSAGDGYTF
once | NA | TRBJ1-5 | TRBV30 | TGTGCCTGGAGTGGGGGGCAGGGAATTCATCAGCCCCAGCATTTT | CAWSGGQGIHQPQHF
NA | TRBD1 | TRBJ2-7 | TRBV5-1 | TGCGCCAGCAGCAGGATGGGACAGTCCTACGAGCAGTACTTC | CASSRMGQSYEQYF
few | TRBD2 | TRBJ2-3 | TRBV7-9 | TGTGCCAGTCTGGCTAGCGGGGGCCCAGATACGCAGTATTTT | CASLASGGPDTQYF
NA | NA | TRBJ2-7 | TRBV25-1 | TGTGCCAGCAGTGGCAGGGCTTACTACGAGCAGTACTTC | CASSGRAYYEQYF